Many counts were recorded for the clone carrying this TCR beta chain. 5'RACE generated cDNA with 10-nucleotide random UMIs. TCRdb reprocessed the 5' RACE reads via MiXCR and lists one record per CDR3 protein. The table shows around 51,000 distinct CDR3 sequences, with roughly 13% occurring only once. These data are taken from a study of neurological immune-mediated disorders. Time point noted: longitudinal time-point 3. The sequence came from a male donor with HTLV-1-associated myelopathy (HAM/TSP). Sequenced: PBMCs.

The DNA of the CDR3 is TGTGCCAGCATCGGGACAGATTATGGCTACACCTTC. It encodes CASIGTDYGYTF. The V gene is TRBV3-1, the J gene TRBJ1-2; 7 positions agree with TRBD1. The V and J ends lost 7 bases and 5 bases, in that order; junction bases with no gene match: 4. Looked up from germline, CDR1 is LGHDT and CDR2 is YNNKEL (reference sequence). The CDR3 is made up of 12 amino acids.